This is a list of T cell receptor beta chains from one sample in a study of blood T cell repertoires in COVID-19. Assay: immunoSEQ multiplex PCR; the TCRdb copy retains only in-frame clones and omits some. The table includes more than 250,000 clones, over 75% detected once. Sequenced sample: peripheral blood. These receptors came from a man aged 45-60 years with active or convalescent COVID-19. CDR3s include the opening cysteine and the closing phenylalanine or tryptophan. D genes are given only for firm matches. A row's size may be missing; if present it is once, few, many or a size class.

TRBV18	NA	NA	TRBJ1-2	CASSPPTGSSLYGYTF	TGTGCCAGCTCACCACCAACCGGGTCATCCCTCTATGGCTACACCTTC
TRBV27	NA	NA	TRBJ2-5	CASSFDHRSLQETQYF	TGTGCCAGCAGTTTTGATCACAGATCGTTACAAGAGACCCAGTACTTC
TRBV12-3/TRBV12-4	NA	NA	TRBJ2-3	CASLRGSTDTQYF	TGTGCCAGCCTGCGGGGTAGCACAGATACGCAGTATTTT
TRBV7-9	NA	NA	TRBJ2-3	CASSSDSSTDTQYF	TGTGCCAGCAGCTCCGACAGTAGCACAGATACGCAGTATTTT
TRBV15	NA	NA	TRBJ2-3	CATRNPGMRDTQYF	TGTGCCACCCGAAACCCAGGGATGCGTGATACGCAGTATTTT
TRBV4-3	NA	NA	TRBJ2-7	CASSQQGREYEQYF	TGCGCCAGCAGCCAACAGGGGCGTGAGTACGAGCAGTACTTC
TRBV10-3	NA	TRBD1	TRBJ2-7	CAIRTSRGQGAFEQYF	TGTGCCATCAGAACCTCCCGGGGACAGGGGGCTTTCGAGCAGTACTTC
TRBV5-8	few	NA	TRBJ1-2	CASSSDFVEGYTF	TGTGCCAGCAGCTCAGACTTCGTGGAGGGCTACACCTTC
TRBV5-1	NA	TRBD2	TRBJ2-1	CASRRGVHDNEQFF	TGCGCCAGCCGTCGGGGGGTCCATGACAATGAGCAGTTCTTC
TRBV5-1	once	NA	TRBJ2-2	CASSFFPQGNTGELFF	TGCGCCAGCAGCTTTTTTCCGCAGGGAAACACCGGGGAGCTGTTTTTT
TRBV2	NA	NA	TRBJ2-7	CASCTGETFYEQYF	TGTGCCAGCTGTACAGGTGAAACATTTTACGAGCAGTACTTC
TRBV6-2/TRBV6-3	once	NA	TRBJ2-7	CASSYGQGRLRDF	TGTGCCAGCAGTTACGGGCAGGGCCGACTTCGGGACTTC
TRBV28	NA	TRBD1	TRBJ2-7	CASSPARIGTVYEQYF	TGTGCCAGCAGCCCCGCCCGTATCGGGACAGTCTACGAGCAGTACTTC
TRBV2	NA	NA	TRBJ2-7	CASTMGQREQYF	TGTGCCAGCACTATGGGCCAACGGGAGCAGTACTTC
TRBV28	few	TRBD1	TRBJ1-2	CAAFRDRGNYGYTF	TGTGCCGCGTTCCGGGACAGGGGTAACTATGGCTACACCTTC
TRBV10-3	NA	TRBD1	TRBJ1-2	CAISGGQGDYGYTF	TGTGCCATCAGTGGGGGACAGGGGGACTATGGCTACACCTTC
TRBV11-2	NA	NA	TRBJ2-7	CASSFGGEDEQYF	TGTGCCAGCAGCTTTGGAGGGGAGGACGAGCAGTACTTC
TRBV19	NA	TRBD1	TRBJ1-3	CASHTGGSGNTIYF	TGTGCCAGCCATACAGGGGGCTCTGGAAACACCATATATTTT
TRBV6-2/TRBV6-3	NA	NA	TRBJ1-2	CASSYGGKSARGYTF	TGTGCCAGCAGTTACGGAGGGAAGAGTGCGCGTGGCTACACCTTC
TRBV29-1	few	TRBD1	TRBJ2-2	CSVEGPGQGATGELFF	TGCAGCGTTGAAGGACCGGGACAGGGGGCCACCGGGGAGCTGTTTTTT
TRBV7-2	NA	TRBD1	TRBJ2-3	CASSSRTGSDTQYF	TGTGCCAGCAGCTCTCGGACAGGGTCAGATACGCAGTATTTT
TRBV24-1	NA	TRBD2	TRBJ2-3	CATSDPGLAGTDTQYF	TGTGCCACCAGTGATCCGGGACTAGCGGGCACAGATACGCAGTATTTT
TRBV10-3	NA	NA	TRBJ1-2	CAISGHGDTGFNYGYTF	TGTGCCATCAGTGGACATGGAGACACAGGGTTTAACTATGGCTACACCTTC
TRBV6-5	few	NA	TRBJ1-6	CASSYRGGSGSPLHF	TGTGCCAGCAGTTACCGGGGGGGATCGGGTTCACCCCTCCACTTT
TRBV28	NA	NA	TRBJ1-2	CASSFREGYGYTF	TGTGCCAGCAGTTTTCGGGAGGGGTATGGCTACACCTTC
TRBV5-1	few	TRBD2	TRBJ2-3	CASSLGGTSGTRTDTQYF	TGCGCCAGCAGCTTGGGGGGGACTAGCGGGACCCGCACAGATACGCAGTATTTT
TRBV6-5	once	TRBD1	TRBJ2-7	CASSPGTGPFYEQYF	TGTGCCAGCAGTCCCGGGACAGGACCTTTCTACGAGCAGTACTTC
TRBV24-1	NA	TRBD1	TRBJ1-6	CATSEGQGGSPLHF	TGTGCCACCAGTGAGGGACAGGGCGGATCACCCCTCCACTTT
TRBV7-8	NA	NA	TRBJ1-5	CASSLGGRVSNQPQHF	TGTGCCAGCAGCTTAGGCGGCAGGGTTAGCAATCAGCCCCAGCATTTT
TRBV5-1	NA	NA	TRBJ1-2	CASSSETGGYTF	TGCGCCAGCAGCTCCGAGACTGGTGGCTACACCTTC
TRBV7-2	NA	NA	TRBJ2-7	CASSLGQDPSYEQYF	TGTGCCAGCAGCTTAGGACAGGACCCCTCCTACGAGCAGTACTTC